This T cell receptor (beta chain) was observed in a study of blood T cell repertoires in COVID-19. At the level of the study: The samples span acute and convalescent COVID-19 from the United States, Italy and Spain. PBMCs, B-cell-depleted T cells, or T cells were the source of the cDNA or gDNA that made up the material.

The germline V gene has CDR1 SGHRS and CDR2 YFSETQ. There are 17 residues in the CDR3. Trimming cost V 0 bases and J 3 bases, with 16 bases left between them. Sequencing used immunoSEQ multiplex PCR; TCRdb keeps in-frame clones, though not all of them. The sample contains more than 50,000 clones, roughly 93% of which appear only once. This clone has only a few counts. The sample comprised peripheral blood. This sequence joins TRBV5-1 and TRBJ2-1, with D perhaps TRBD2 (5 bases). The sequence came from a human donor in a cohort sampled during active COVID-19. CDR3 in amino acids: CASSLGWSGLSYNEQFF. CDR3 DNA sequence: TGCGCCAGCAGCTTGGGTTGGAGCGGCTTAAGCTACAATGAGCAGTTCTTC.